This T cell receptor beta chain was recorded in a study of blood T cell repertoires in COVID-19. Study as a whole: PBMCs, B-cell-depleted T cells, or T cells provided the cDNA or gDNA that made up the material.

Methods used by the authors: Scientists estimated how many nucleated cells there were by amplifying reference gene primers. Repertoires were generated with immunoSEQ multiplex PCR, while TCRdb's copy carries only in-frame clones and drops some. D and trimming come from the DNA, and the V and J calls and clone size come from that table. The sample has roughly 150,000 clones, about four fifths seen once. Germline lookup yields CDR1 MNHEY and CDR2 SMNVEV (reference sequence). The CDR3 runs 14 residues. Trimming took 5 bases from V and 4 from J; bases not matched to a gene: 4. The chain joins TRBV27 to TRBJ1-2; 10 bases align to TRBD1. The clonotype comes from a man aged 65-85 years who had recovered from COVID-19. Sequencing input: peripheral blood. CDR3 loop: CASSPDRGIYGYTF. The CDR3 DNA sequence: TGTGCCAGCAGTCCGGACAGGGGGATCTATGGCTACACCTTC.